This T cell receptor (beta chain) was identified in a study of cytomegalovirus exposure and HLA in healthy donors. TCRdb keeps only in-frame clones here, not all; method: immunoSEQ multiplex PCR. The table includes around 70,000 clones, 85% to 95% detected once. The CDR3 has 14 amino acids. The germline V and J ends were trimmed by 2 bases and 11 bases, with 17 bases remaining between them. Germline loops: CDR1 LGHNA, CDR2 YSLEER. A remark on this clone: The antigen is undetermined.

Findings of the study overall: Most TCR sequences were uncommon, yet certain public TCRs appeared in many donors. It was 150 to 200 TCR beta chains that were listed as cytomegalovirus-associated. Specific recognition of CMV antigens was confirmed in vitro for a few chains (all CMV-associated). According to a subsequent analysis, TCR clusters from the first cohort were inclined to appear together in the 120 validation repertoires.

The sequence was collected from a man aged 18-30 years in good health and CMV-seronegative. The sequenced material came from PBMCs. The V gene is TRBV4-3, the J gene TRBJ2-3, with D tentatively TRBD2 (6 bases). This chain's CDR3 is CASSQIAELAGQYF. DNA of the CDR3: TGCGCCAGCAGCCAAATAGCGGAGTTGGCAGGGCAGTATTTT.